This T cell receptor (beta chain) emerged from a study of PD-1 blockade in classical Hodgkin lymphoma. Study-level background: Nivolumab dosed at 3 mg/kg went to patients intravenously every 2 weeks.

Notes on this clone: Its target is not known.

This table comes from immunoSEQ multiplex PCR, and its TCRdb copy is limited to in-frame clones, with some not included. The sample gives more than 70,000 clones, 80% to 95% of which show up once; 2.6% is in the top ten. Every single patient, without exception, relapsed after autologous stem cell transplantation, and brentuximab vedotin exposure varied. Patients showed best responses of complete response, partial response or progressive disease. Overall study results and limits: By cycle point C4D1, TCR diversity had risen significantly in CD4+ cells (but not CD8+ cells). Nivolumab initiated under 1 year post-ASCT led to patient exclusion.

This clonotype originated in a human donor with classical Hodgkin lymphoma. Sequencing was performed on peripheral blood mononuclear cells (PBMCs), taken before the second cycle of nivolumab.

CDR3 coding DNA: TGTGCCAGCAGAGTGACTAGCGGGACACGCAGCACCTACGAGCAGTACTTC. Protein sequence: CASRVTSGTRSTYEQYF. The chain recombines TRBV7-8 with TRBJ2-7; 11 bases fit TRBD2. CDR1 SGHVS and CDR2 FQNEAQ come from the germline V gene. CDR3 length: 17 amino acids. J lost 2 bases, V lost 6 bases, and 12 bases had no gene match.